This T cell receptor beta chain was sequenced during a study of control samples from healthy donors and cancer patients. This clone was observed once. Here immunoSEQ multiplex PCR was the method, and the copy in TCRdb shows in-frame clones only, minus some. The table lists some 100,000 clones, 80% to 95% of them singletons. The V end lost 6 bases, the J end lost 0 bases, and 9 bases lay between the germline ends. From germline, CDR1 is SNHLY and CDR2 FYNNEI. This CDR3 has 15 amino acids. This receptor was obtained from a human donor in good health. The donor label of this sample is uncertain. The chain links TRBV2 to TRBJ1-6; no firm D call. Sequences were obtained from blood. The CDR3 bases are TGTGCCAGCAGAAAGGGTAGCTCCTATAATTCACCCCTCCACTTT. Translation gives CASRKGSSYNSPLHF. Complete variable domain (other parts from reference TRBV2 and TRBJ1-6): EPEVTQTPSHQVTQMGQEVILRCVPISNHLYFYWYRQILGQKVEFLVSFYNNEISEKSEIFDDQFSVERPDGSNFTLKIRSTKLEDSAMYFCASRKGSSYNSPLHFGNGTRLTVT.